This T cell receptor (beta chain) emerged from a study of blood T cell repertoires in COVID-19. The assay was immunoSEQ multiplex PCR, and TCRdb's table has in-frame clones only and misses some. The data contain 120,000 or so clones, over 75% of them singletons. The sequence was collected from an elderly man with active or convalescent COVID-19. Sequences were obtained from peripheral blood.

The CDR3 region is CASSFTGQGTDTQYF. The CDR3 DNA sequence: TGTGCCAGCAGCTTCACAGGACAGGGAACAGATACGCAGTATTTT. This sequence joins TRBV11-2 and TRBJ2-3, with 8 positions matching TRBD1. This CDR3 has 15 residues. V shed 3 bases and J 3 bases; nucleotides not matched to a gene: 5. Germline CDR1 and CDR2: SGHAT and FQNNGV.